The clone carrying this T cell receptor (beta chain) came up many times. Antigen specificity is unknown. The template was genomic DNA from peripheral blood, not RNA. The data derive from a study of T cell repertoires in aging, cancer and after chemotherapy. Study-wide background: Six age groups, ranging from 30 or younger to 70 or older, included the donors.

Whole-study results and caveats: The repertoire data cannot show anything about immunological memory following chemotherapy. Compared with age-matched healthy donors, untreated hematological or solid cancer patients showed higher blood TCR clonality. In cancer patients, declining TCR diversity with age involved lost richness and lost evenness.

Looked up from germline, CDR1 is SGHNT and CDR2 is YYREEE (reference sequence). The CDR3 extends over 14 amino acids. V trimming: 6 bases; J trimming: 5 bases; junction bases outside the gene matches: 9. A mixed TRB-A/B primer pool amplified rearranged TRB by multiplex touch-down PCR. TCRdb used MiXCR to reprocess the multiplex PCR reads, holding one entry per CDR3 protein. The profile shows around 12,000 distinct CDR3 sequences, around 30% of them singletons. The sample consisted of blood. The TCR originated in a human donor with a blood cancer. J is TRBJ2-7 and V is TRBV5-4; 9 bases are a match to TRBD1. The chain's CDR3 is CASTRTGVVNEQYF. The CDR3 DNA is TGTGCCAGCACAAGGACAGGGGTGGTCAACGAGCAGTACTTC.